This T cell receptor (beta chain) was captured in a study of CD8 T cells in ankylosing spondylitis. The CDR3 is 15 residues long. Unmatched junction bases numbered 4, after V lost 0 bases and J lost 0 bases. Per the germline V gene, CDR1 is DFQATT and CDR2 is SNEGSKA (reference sequence). TCRdb passed the 5' RACE reads through MiXCR, listing each CDR3 protein once. In the table there are about 100,000 distinct CDR3 sequences, approximately 25% of which are singletons. The V gene is TRBV20-1, the J gene TRBJ2-7; the match to TRBD2 covers 8 bases. This TCR came from a male donor with ankylosing spondylitis. The sample consisted of synovial fluid, either unsorted or a sorted T cell fraction (not recorded which). The CDR3 sequence: CSARDWGTSSYEQYF. As DNA, the CDR3 is TGCAGTGCTAGAGATTGGGGGACTAGCTCCTACGAGCAGTACTTC.